This T cell receptor beta chain was retrieved from a study of blood T cell repertoires in COVID-19. In the study overall: Italy, Spain and the United States were the sources of the convalescent and acute COVID-19 samples.

Produced via immunoSEQ multiplex PCR; TCRdb's table is partial and in-frame only. Of 250,000 to 300,000 clones in the sample, roughly 88% were seen once. The trim removed 0 bases at V and 8 bases at J, leaving 7 bases unmatched. The CDR3 loop spans 14 amino acids. Germline V gives CDR1 GTSNPN, CDR2 SVGIG (reference sequence). J is TRBJ2-1 and V is TRBV30; 7 bases align to TRBD2. The receptor was isolated from a woman in her 70s with COVID-19, enrolled during active disease. Sample: peripheral blood. The CDR3 protein is CAWSVGGSVDEQFF. The CDR3 DNA sequence: TGTGCCTGGAGTGTAGGCGGGAGCGTCGATGAGCAGTTCTTC.